The TCR beta chain described here comes from a study of patients and donors after allogeneic stem cell transplantation. This clonotype was recorded a few times. TCRdb re-derived calls from the RT-PCR reads in MiXCR, one entry per CDR3 protein. The sample yields more than 850,000 distinct CDR3 sequences, over 15% seen once. CDR3 length: 15 residues. The V end lost 7 bases, the J end lost 8 bases, and 22 bases lay between the germline ends. V usage is TRBV12-3 or TRBV12-4 and J usage is TRBJ2-3; a weak D match, TRBD2 (5 bases). The TCR sequence derives from a human donor who was either an allogeneic HSCT recipient or a stem cell or donor lymphocyte infusion donor (not recorded which). It is not recorded whose cells these are; they may come from a transplant donor. Sequenced material: blood, either unsorted or a sorted T cell fraction (not recorded which). For the CDR3, the DNA is TGTGCCAGCATCCTTTCAGGAGGCCCCTCATCTACGCAGTATTTT. Residues: CASILSGGPSSTQYF.